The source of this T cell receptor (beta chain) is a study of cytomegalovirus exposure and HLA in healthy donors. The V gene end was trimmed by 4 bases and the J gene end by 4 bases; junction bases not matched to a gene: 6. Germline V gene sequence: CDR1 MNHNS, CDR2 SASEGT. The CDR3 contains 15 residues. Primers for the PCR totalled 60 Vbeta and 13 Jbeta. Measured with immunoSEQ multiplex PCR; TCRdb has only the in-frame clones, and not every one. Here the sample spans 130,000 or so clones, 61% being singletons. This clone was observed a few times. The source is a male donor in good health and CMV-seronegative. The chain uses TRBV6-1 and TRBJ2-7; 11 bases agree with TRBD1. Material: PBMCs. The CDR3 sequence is CASSARTGGEYEQYF. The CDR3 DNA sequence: TGTGCCAGCAGTGCCCGGACAGGGGGCGAATACGAGCAGTACTTC.